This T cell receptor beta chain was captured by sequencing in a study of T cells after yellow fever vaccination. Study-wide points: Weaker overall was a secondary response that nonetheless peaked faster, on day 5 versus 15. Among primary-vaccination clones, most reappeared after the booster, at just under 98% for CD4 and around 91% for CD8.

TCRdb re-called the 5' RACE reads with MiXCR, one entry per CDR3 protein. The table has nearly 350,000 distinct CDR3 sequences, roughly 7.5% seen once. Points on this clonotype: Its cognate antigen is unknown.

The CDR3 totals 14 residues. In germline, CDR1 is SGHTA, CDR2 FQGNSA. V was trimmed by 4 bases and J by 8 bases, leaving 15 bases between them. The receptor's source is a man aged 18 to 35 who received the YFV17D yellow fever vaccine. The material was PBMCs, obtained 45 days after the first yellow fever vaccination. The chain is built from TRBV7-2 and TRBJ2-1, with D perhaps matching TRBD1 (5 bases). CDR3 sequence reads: CASSSYVLGDEQFF. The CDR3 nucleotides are TGTGCCAGCAGCTCCTACGTGTTAGGGGATGAGCAGTTCTTC.